The 22 T cell receptor beta chains listed next were all sequenced from one sample in a study of cytomegalovirus exposure and HLA in healthy donors. Vbeta (60) and Jbeta (13) primers were used in the PCR. Sequenced by immunoSEQ multiplex PCR; TCRdb stores in-frame clones only, minus some. There are approximately 100,000 clones in the sample; 60% to 75% occur only once, and roughly 1.2% lies in the top ten. Material for sequencing was PBMCs. The source of these receptors is a female donor in good health and CMV-seronegative.

The chain has TRBV19 and TRBJ1-3, with D tentatively TRBD1 (5 bases). This CDR3 region has 17 residues. V was pared by 4 bases and J by 4 bases, with 20 bases between. Germline V gene data show CDR1 as LNHDA and CDR2 as SQIVND (reference sequence). This chain's CDR3 is CASSTVGLAGIGNTIYF. CDR3 nucleotide sequence: TGTGCCAGTAGTACAGTGGGACTGGCGGGAATAGGAAACACCATATATTTT. The full variable domain, rest sourced from reference TRBV19 and TRBJ1-3, is DGGITQSPKYLFRKEGQNVTLSCEQNLNHDAMYWYRQDPGQGLRLIYYSQIVNDFQKGDIAEGYSVSREKKESFPLTVTSAQKNPTAFYLCASSTVGLAGIGNTIYFGEGSWLTVV.

This CDR3 is CASSLWQGEGYGYTF. Here the CDR3 DNA reads TGTGCCAGCAGCTTGTGGCAGGGGGAAGGCTATGGCTACACCTTC. The chain combines TRBV5-5 with TRBJ1-2, with 7 bases fitting TRBD1. The CDR3 is 15 residues long. The junction had 7 bases not matched to a gene; V was cut back by 1 base and J by 4 bases. Germline V gives CDR1 SGHKS, CDR2 YYEKEE (reference sequence). The complete variable domain, with remaining parts taken from reference TRBV5-5 and TRBJ1-2, reads DAGVTQSPTHLIKTRGQQVTLRCSPISGHKSVSWYQQVLGQGPQFIFQYYEKEERGRGNFPDRFSARQFPNYSSELNVNALLLGDSALYLCASSLWQGEGYGYTFGSGTRLTVV.

A single count supports this clone. The rearrangement uses TRBV6-1 and TRBJ1-5; D remains ambiguous. CDR1 and CDR2 (germline): MNHNS, SASEGT. The CDR3 totals 14 residues. Between the trimmed V and J ends, which lost 3 bases and 5 bases, there was a span of 11 bases. The CDR3 nucleotides are TGTGCCAGCAGTGATCTGGGCGAGTATCAGCCCCAGCATTTT. Protein product: CASSDLGEYQPQHF.

The rearrangement joins TRBV4-1 to TRBJ2-2; a possible D gene is TRBD1 (6 bases). This CDR3 spans 15 amino acids. Germline lookup yields CDR1 MGHRA and CDR2 YSYEKL. V shed 3 bases and J shed 4 bases, with 12 bases lying between them. CDR3 residues: CASSHRDITTGELFF. For the CDR3, the DNA is TGCGCCAGCAGCCATAGGGACATCACCACCGGGGAGCTGTTTTTT.

This clone appeared a single time. V and J are TRBV29-1 and TRBJ2-2, with D possibly TRBD1 on 5 matching bases. Germline CDR1 and CDR2: SQVTM and ANQGSEA. This CDR3 contains 14 residues. V lost 1 base to trimming and J lost 2 bases, with 8 bases between them. The CDR3 protein is CSVEGQGNTGELFF. The DNA for the CDR3 is TGCAGCGTTGAAGGTCAGGGTAACACCGGGGAGCTGTTTTTT.

The chain carries TRBV27 and TRBJ1-1; D is unresolved. CDR3 length: 15 residues. CDR1 is MNHEY, CDR2 SMNVEV, per germline (reference sequence). V was trimmed by 3 bases and J by 2 bases, leaving 13 bases between them. The CDR3 protein is CASSLSQAANTEAFF. DNA for the CDR3: TGTGCCAGCAGTTTGTCCCAGGCCGCCAACACTGAAGCTTTCTTT.

CDR3 sequence (DNA): TGTGCCAGCAGCCCCAGATTGAACACTGAAGCTTTCTTT. Translated, it gives CASSPRLNTEAFF. V and J are TRBV7-2 and TRBJ1-1; D is unresolved. Trimming left V 5 bases short and J 0 bases short, with 7 bases between. There are 13 residues in the CDR3. Germline V lookup: CDR1 SGHTA, CDR2 FQGNSA. Together with reference TRBV7-2 and TRBJ1-1, the CDR3 gives the full variable domain: GAGVSQSPSNKVTEKGKDVELRCDPISGHTALYWYRQSLGQGLEFLIYFQGNSAPDKSGLPSDRFSAERTGGSVSTLTIQRTQQEDSAVYLCASSPRLNTEAFFGQGTRLTVV.

This chain's CDR3 is CASSVESSAGDTQYF. The CDR3 DNA is TGTGCCAGCAGCGTAGAATCTAGCGCCGGAGATACGCAGTATTTT. V gene TRBV9 combines with J gene TRBJ2-3; possibly TRBD2 for D (6 bases). Looked up from germline, CDR1 is SGDLS and CDR2 is YYNGEE. V was clipped by 0 bases and J by 5 bases, with 13 bases between them. This CDR3 comprises 15 residues.

This clone was found a few times. The genes are TRBV28 and TRBJ2-7, with D possibly being TRBD1 (8 bases). Germline-derived CDR1 and CDR2 are MDHEN and SYDVKM. Trimming took off 4 bases at V and 4 bases at J, with 17 bases between the two ends. The CDR3 spans 15 residues. CDR3 sequence: CASSYGQGGRYEQYF. CDR3 DNA: TGTGCCAGCAGTTACGGACAGGGAGGGCGATACGAGCAGTACTTC.

This chain uses TRBV6-5 with TRBJ1-3; D uncertain. Trimming cost V 0 bases and J 0 bases, with 6 bases left between them. The CDR3 length is 15 residues. Germline values: CDR1 MNHEY, CDR2 SVGAGI. CDR3 sequence reads: CASSYSADSGNTIYF. The CDR3, as DNA: TGTGCCAGCAGTTACTCCGCAGACTCTGGAAACACCATATATTTT.

The chain recombines TRBV28 with TRBJ2-1; D might be TRBD1 (6 bases). The V and J ends lost 6 bases and 10 bases respectively, with 13 bases between them. Germline V gene sequence: CDR1 MDHEN, CDR2 SYDVKM. The CDR3 contains 12 residues. The CDR3 is CASSPGDREQFF. Written as DNA, the CDR3 is TGTGCCAGCAGCCCAGGGGATCGGGAGCAGTTCTTC.

The chain joins TRBV10-3 to TRBJ1-3; TRBD1 matches 7 bases. The CDR3 is made up of 17 amino acids. Germline V CDR1 and CDR2: ENHRY, SYGVKD. Losses at the gene ends were 10 bases for V and 0 bases for J; bases not matched to a gene: 15. CDR3 in amino acids: CATRFRQGEGSGNTIYF. The CDR3 bases are TGTGCCACCAGATTTAGACAGGGAGAGGGCTCTGGAAACACCATATATTTT.

The gene calls are TRBV28 and TRBJ1-5; 8 bases fit TRBD1. Germline V CDR1 and CDR2: MDHEN, SYDVKM. J lost 3 bases, V lost 6 bases, and 7 bases had no gene match. There are 15 residues in the CDR3. DNA of the CDR3: TGTGCCAGCAGCACGGGACAGGCCTTCAATCAGCCCCAGCATTTT. It yields the protein CASSTGQAFNQPQHF.

This chain joins TRBV7-9 and TRBJ1-1; 10 bases match TRBD1. CDR3 length equals 15 residues. CDR1 and CDR2 (germline): SEHNR, FQNEAQ (reference sequence). V lost 5 bases to trimming and J lost 1 base; unmatched junction nucleotides: 4. Here the CDR3 reads CASSGDRGQNTEAFF. CDR3 bases: TGTGCCAGCAGCGGAGACAGGGGGCAGAACACTGAAGCTTTCTTT.

V and J are TRBV28 and TRBJ1-2; perhaps TRBD1 as D (6 bases). Germline V CDR1 and CDR2: MDHEN, SYDVKM. Trimming took off 6 bases at V and 5 bases at J, with 13 bases between the two ends. The CDR3 extends over 13 amino acids. CDR3 coding DNA: TGTGCCAGCAGCTTGGGGGGGCTTTATGGCTACACCTTC. Its protein is CASSLGGLYGYTF.

This clone was detected once. One end of the junction fails to match germline, which may point to a read error. The chain's CDR3 is CAWSVSGDTIYF. DNA of the CDR3: TGTGCCTGGAGTGTCTCTGGAGACACCATATATTTT. The genes are TRBV30 and TRBJ1-3; D is unclear. CDR3 length equals 12 residues. Germline V gene data show CDR1 as GTSNPN and CDR2 as SVGIG (reference sequence).

This clone was seen more than once but under ten times. V is TRBV4-3 and J is TRBJ1-2; 7 nucleotides line up with TRBD1. V shed 4 bases and J 5 bases; nucleotides not matched to a gene: 7. CDR1 is LGHNA and CDR2 is YSLEER in the germline V gene. The CDR3 length is 14 residues. CDR3 residues: CASSPGQDLYGYTF. CDR3 coding DNA: TGCGCCAGCAGCCCCGGACAGGACCTTTATGGCTACACCTTC.

The J gene is TRBJ1-6, the V gene TRBV30, with 9 positions matching TRBD1. The CDR3 is made up of 18 amino acids. V shed 1 base, J shed 0 bases, and the junction held 7 bases outside the gene matches. From germline, CDR1 is GTSNPN and CDR2 SVGIG (reference sequence). CDR3: CAWSGGQGRGSYNSPLHF. CDR3 DNA: TGTGCCTGGAGTGGGGGACAGGGTCGTGGCTCCTATAATTCACCCCTCCACTTT.

The gene calls are TRBV7-2 and TRBJ2-3; TRBD1 aligns across 8 bases. The germline V gene has CDR1 SGHTA and CDR2 FQGNSA. This CDR3 has 13 amino acids. The ends lost 5 bases at V and 5 bases at J; junction bases unmatched: 3. The CDR3 reads CASSTGTGDTQYF. As DNA, the CDR3 is TGTGCCAGCAGCACCGGGACAGGAGATACGCAGTATTTT.

This clone occurred a few times. The gene calls are TRBV29-1 and TRBJ1-2; tentative D call: TRBD1 (5 bases). The germline CDR1 and CDR2 sequences are SQVTM and ANQGSEA. The CDR3 runs 12 residues. Trimming stripped 6 bases from V and 4 bases from J, with 12 bases between. The CDR3 sequence: CSVWGSVYGYTF. The CDR3 bases are TGCAGCGTGTGGGGCTCCGTCTATGGCTACACCTTC.

This chain connects TRBV7-9 to TRBJ1-4; 12 bases fit TRBD1. The CDR3 runs to 17 residues. The ends lost 8 bases at V and 3 bases at J; junction bases unmatched: 10. Germline V gives CDR1 SEHNR, CDR2 FQNEAQ (reference sequence). The CDR3 loop is CASHALGQGAANEKLFF. CDR3 bases: TGTGCCAGCCATGCGCTGGGACAGGGGGCTGCTAATGAAAAACTGTTTTTT.

The chain combines TRBV2 with TRBJ2-4; 8 nucleotides align to TRBD1. The V gene end was trimmed by 5 bases and the J gene end by 6 bases; junction bases not matched to a gene: 9. CDR3 length: 15 amino acids. Germline lookup yields CDR1 SNHLY and CDR2 FYNNEI. As DNA, the CDR3 is TGTGCCAGCAGTCCAGGACAGGGTGGTAGAAACATTCAGTACTTC. Translation: CASSPGQGGRNIQYF.